A single T cell receptor beta chain is shown here with its context. Its antigen is currently unknown. At sampling all donors were nominally healthy, likely with unrecorded immune exposures. The primer mix had 60 Vbeta and 13 Jbeta primers. Here immunoSEQ multiplex PCR was the method, and the copy in TCRdb shows in-frame clones only, minus some. The sample has 100,000 to 150,000 clones, around 81% seen once; the top ten hold approximately 1.2%. The data are from a study of cytomegalovirus exposure and HLA in healthy donors. Study conclusions and caveats: In a later analysis, TCR beta V- and J-gene trimming showed a link to a missense DCLRE1C variant. According to an earlier analysis, most TCR beta V segments yielded productive rearrangements about 90% or about 30% of the time.

Source material: PBMCs. This TCR was sampled from a female donor in good health and CMV-seronegative.

CDR3 DNA: TGTGCCAGCTCAAGACAGGGGGGGAACACTGAAGCTTTCTTT. It translates to CASSRQGGNTEAFF. The chain couples TRBV18 to TRBJ1-1, with 9 bases matching TRBD1. The CDR3 sequence is 14 residues long. V trimming: 5 bases; J trimming: 1 base; junction bases outside the gene matches: 2. The germline V gene has CDR1 KGHSH and CDR2 LQKENI.